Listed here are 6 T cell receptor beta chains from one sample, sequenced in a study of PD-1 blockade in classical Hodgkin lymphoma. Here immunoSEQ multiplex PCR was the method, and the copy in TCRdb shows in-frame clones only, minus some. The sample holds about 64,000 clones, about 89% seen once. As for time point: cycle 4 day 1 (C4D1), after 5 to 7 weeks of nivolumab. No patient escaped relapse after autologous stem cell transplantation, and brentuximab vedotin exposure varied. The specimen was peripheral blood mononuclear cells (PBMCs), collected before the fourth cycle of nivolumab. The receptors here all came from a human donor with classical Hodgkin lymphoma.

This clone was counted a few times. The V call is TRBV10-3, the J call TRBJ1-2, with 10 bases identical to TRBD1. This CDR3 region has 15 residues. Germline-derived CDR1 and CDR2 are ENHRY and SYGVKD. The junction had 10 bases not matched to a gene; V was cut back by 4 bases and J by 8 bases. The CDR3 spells CAISVGFGTGDGYTF. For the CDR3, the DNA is TGTGCCATCAGTGTCGGATTCGGGACAGGGGACGGCTACACCTTC.

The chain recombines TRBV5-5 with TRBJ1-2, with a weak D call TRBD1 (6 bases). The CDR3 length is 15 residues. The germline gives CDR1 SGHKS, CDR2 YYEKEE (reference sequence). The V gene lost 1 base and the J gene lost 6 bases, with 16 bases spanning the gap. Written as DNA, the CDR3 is TGTGCCAGCAGCTTGTTGTTAACAGGGAAAGATGGCTACACCTTC. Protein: CASSLLLTGKDGYTF. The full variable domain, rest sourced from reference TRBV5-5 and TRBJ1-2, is DAGVTQSPTHLIKTRGQQVTLRCSPISGHKSVSWYQQVLGQGPQFIFQYYEKEERGRGNFPDRFSARQFPNYSSELNVNALLLGDSALYLCASSLLLTGKDGYTFGSGTRLTVV.

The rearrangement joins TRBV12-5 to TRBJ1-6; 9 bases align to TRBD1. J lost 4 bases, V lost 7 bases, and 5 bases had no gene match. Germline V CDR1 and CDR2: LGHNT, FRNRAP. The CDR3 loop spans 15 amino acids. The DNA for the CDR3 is TGTGCTAGTGCGTGGACAGGGGATTATAATTCACCCCTCCACTTT. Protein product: CASAWTGDYNSPLHF. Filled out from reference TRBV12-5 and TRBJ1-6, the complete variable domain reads DARVTQTPRHKVTEMGQEVTMRCQPILGHNTVFWYRQTMMQGLELLAYFRNRAPLDDSGMPKDRFSAEMPDATLATLKIQPSEPRDSAVYFCASAWTGDYNSPLHFGNGTRLTVT.

CDR3: CAWSYDSSTEAFF. The CDR3 bases are TGTGCCTGGAGCTATGATTCGTCCACTGAAGCTTTCTTT. V usage is TRBV30 and J usage is TRBJ1-1, with D unresolved. The germline CDR1 and CDR2 sequences are GTSNPN and SVGIG (reference sequence). This CDR3 spans 13 amino acids. The V end was cut by 3 bases, the J end by 4 bases, with 12 bases between. The complete variable domain, with remaining parts taken from reference TRBV30 and TRBJ1-1, reads SQTIHQWPATLVQPVGSPLSLECTVEGTSNPNLYWYRQAAGRGLQLLFYSVGIGQISSEVPQNLSASRPQDRQFILSSKKLLLSDSGFYLCAWSYDSSTEAFFGQGTRLTVV.

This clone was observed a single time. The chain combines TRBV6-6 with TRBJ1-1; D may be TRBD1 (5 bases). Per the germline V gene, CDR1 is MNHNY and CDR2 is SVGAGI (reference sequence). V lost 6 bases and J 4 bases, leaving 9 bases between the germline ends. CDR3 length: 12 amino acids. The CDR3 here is CASSPGSTEAFF. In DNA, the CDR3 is TGTGCCAGCAGCCCAGGGTCCACTGAAGCTTTCTTT.

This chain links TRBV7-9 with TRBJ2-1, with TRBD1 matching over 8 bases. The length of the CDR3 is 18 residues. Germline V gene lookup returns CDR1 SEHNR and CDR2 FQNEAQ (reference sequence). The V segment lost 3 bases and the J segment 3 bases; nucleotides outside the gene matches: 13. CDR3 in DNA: TGTGCCAGCAGCTTTATAGAATCCCCAGGGGGCGACTACAATGAGCAGTTCTTC. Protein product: CASSFIESPGGDYNEQFF.